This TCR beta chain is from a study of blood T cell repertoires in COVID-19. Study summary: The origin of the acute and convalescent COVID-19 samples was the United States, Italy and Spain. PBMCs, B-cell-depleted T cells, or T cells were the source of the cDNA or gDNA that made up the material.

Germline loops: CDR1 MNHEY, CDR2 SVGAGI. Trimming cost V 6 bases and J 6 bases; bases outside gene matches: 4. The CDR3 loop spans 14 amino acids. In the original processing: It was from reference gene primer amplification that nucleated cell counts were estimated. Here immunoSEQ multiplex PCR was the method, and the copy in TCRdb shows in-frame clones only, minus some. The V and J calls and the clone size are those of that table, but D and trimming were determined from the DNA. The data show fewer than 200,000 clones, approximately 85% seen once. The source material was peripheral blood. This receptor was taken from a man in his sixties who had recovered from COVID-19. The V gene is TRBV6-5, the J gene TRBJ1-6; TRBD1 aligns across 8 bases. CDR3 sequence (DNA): TGTGCCAGCAGAAGCCAGGGGGCTAATTCACCCCTCCACTTT. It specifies CASRSQGANSPLHF.